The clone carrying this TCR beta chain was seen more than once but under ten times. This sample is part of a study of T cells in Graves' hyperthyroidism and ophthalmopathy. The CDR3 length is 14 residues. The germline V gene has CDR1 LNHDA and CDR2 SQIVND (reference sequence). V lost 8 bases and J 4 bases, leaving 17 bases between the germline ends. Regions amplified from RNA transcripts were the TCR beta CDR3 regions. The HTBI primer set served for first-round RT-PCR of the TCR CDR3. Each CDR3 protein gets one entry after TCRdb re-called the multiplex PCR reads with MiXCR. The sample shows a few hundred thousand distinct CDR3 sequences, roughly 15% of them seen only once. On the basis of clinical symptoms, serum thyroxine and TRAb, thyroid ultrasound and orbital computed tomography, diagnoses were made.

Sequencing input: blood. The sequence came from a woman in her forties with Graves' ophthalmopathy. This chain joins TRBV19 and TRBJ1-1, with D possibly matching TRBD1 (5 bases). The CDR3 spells CASHPGNGVTEAFF. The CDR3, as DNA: TGTGCCAGTCATCCAGGGAATGGTGTCACTGAAGCTTTCTTT.